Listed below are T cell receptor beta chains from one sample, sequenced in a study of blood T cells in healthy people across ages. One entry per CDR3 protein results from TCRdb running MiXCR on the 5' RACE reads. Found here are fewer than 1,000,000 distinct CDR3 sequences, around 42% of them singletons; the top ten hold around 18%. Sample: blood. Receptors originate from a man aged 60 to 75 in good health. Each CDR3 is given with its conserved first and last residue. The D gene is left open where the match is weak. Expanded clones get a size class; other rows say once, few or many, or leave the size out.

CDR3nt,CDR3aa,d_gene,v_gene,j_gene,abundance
TGTGCCAGCAGCTCCGAGGTCTCCTACGAGCAGTACTTC,CASSSEVSYEQYF,.,TRBV7-8,TRBJ2-7,few
TGCGCCAGCAGCCAAGGAGGGGACAACACCGGGGAGCTGTTTTTT,CASSQGGDNTGELFF,.,TRBV4-1,TRBJ2-2,many
TGTGCCAGCAGCGTGACGGACAGGGCCCAATCTGGGGCCAACGTCCTGACTTTC,CASSVTDRAQSGANVLTF,TRBD1,TRBV9,TRBJ2-6,few
TGTGCCAGCAGTGTGTCCACTGAAGCTTTCTTT,CASSVSTEAFF,.,TRBV12-3/TRBV12-4,TRBJ1-1,.
TGTGCCAGCAGCTTACTGGGGATGGGTCAAGAGACCCAGTACTTC,CASSLLGMGQETQYF,.,TRBV7-9,TRBJ2-5,few
TGCAGTGCTAGGGACAGAACAACCTACGAGCAGTACTTC,CSARDRTTYEQYF,.,TRBV20-1,TRBJ2-7,once
TGCGCCAGCAGTGAAACGACAGAACCTTATAGCAATCAGCCCCAGCATTTT,CASSETTEPYSNQPQHF,.,TRBV10-2,TRBJ1-5,.
TGTGCCAGCAGCTTTGGCAGAAACTACGAGCAGTACTTC,CASSFGRNYEQYF,.,TRBV5-6,TRBJ2-7,.
TGTGCCAGCAGCTTAGGCAGGCAGTCCTACAATGAGCAGTTCTTC,CASSLGRQSYNEQFF,.,TRBV7-2,TRBJ2-1,.
TGTGCCAGCAGCTTAGAACCGGGTGTGAACTATGGCTACACCTTC,CASSLEPGVNYGYTF,.,TRBV7-2,TRBJ1-2,.
TGTGCCAGCAGTAGGGTAGGGTCCCACGAGCAGTACTTC,CASSRVGSHEQYF,.,TRBV25-1,TRBJ2-7,few
TGCAGTGCTAGAGATGACGGGGCCAACGTCCTGACTTTC,CSARDDGANVLTF,.,TRBV20-1,TRBJ2-6,many
TGTGCCAGCATCCGAAATCGGGGCTATGGCTACACCTTC,CASIRNRGYGYTF,.,TRBV6-5,TRBJ1-2,.
TGTGCCTGGAGTGACCTGGACAGGGTGGCCTACGAGCAGTACTTC,CAWSDLDRVAYEQYF,TRBD1,TRBV30,TRBJ2-7,.
TGTGCCAGCAGCTTGTGGGACAGGGGCGACAATGAGCAGTTCTTC,CASSLWDRGDNEQFF,TRBD1,TRBV7-2,TRBJ2-1,few
TGTGCCAGCAGCCAATTTGGGGCGGCCTACACCTTC,CASSQFGAAYTF,.,TRBV14,TRBJ1-2,many
TGTGCCAGCAGCTTGCCGAGTCCTCGCCAAGAGACCCAGTACTTC,CASSLPSPRQETQYF,.,TRBV7-2,TRBJ2-5,few
TGTGCCAGCAGTTACCGAACTTGGACTAGCGGGGGGAGCACAGATACGCAGTATTTT,CASSYRTWTSGGSTDTQYF,TRBD2,TRBV6-2/TRBV6-3,TRBJ2-3,.
TGTGCCAGCAGTTACGGTGGCGGGGGGGGTCGAGATACGCAGTATTTT,CASSYGGGGGRDTQYF,TRBD2,TRBV6-6,TRBJ2-3,.
TGTGCCAGCAGCTTATCGACTAGCTGGGAGACCCAGTACTTC,CASSLSTSWETQYF,TRBD2,TRBV7-2,TRBJ2-5,.
TGTGCCAGCAGCTCGGGACAACTGCGGTACGAGCAGTACTTC,CASSSGQLRYEQYF,.,TRBV7-9,TRBJ2-7,.
TGTGCCAGCAATGAGGACGCCCCTGGACGGCTCACAGATACGCAGTATTTT,CASNEDAPGRLTDTQYF,.,TRBV6-1,TRBJ2-3,.
TGTGCTAGTGGTTTTGGCGTGGGGGGCGCAGATACGCAGTATTTT,CASGFGVGGADTQYF,.,TRBV12-5,TRBJ2-3,.
TGCGCCAGCAGCTTGTCCGGGAACCCTGGGGCCAACGTCCTGACTTTT,CASSLSGNPGANVLTF,.,TRBV5-1,TRBJ2-6,.
TGTGCCAGCAGGCGGGGACAATACAATGAGCAGTACTTC,CASRRGQYNEQYF,.,TRBV6-5,TRBJ2-4,.
TGCAGCGTGAGACAGGGGGCGTACGAGCAGTACTTC,CSVRQGAYEQYF,TRBD1,TRBV29-1,TRBJ2-7,few
TGTGCCAGCAGTCTTATTCCCAGATTAGAGAACACTGAAGCTTTCTTT,CASSLIPRLENTEAFF,.,TRBV7-9,TRBJ1-1,.
TGCGCCAGCAGCCAAGATAGCCCCGGGCGCAGTGAGCAGTTCTTC,CASSQDSPGRSEQFF,.,TRBV4-3,TRBJ2-1,.
TGTGCCAGCAGCTCCGGGACAGGCAGCTCCTACAATGAGCAGTTCTTC,CASSSGTGSSYNEQFF,TRBD1,TRBV7-3,TRBJ2-1,.
TGTGCCAACAGTCCCCTCGAGGGGCAGGATCAGCCCCAGCATTTT,CANSPLEGQDQPQHF,.,TRBV12-3/TRBV12-4,TRBJ1-5,.
TGTGCCACCAGTACGGGAACTGAAGCTTTCTTT,CATSTGTEAFF,.,TRBV24-1,TRBJ1-1,.
TGCAGTGCTCCTAAGGCTTCGGGAGGGTATGGCTACACCTTC,CSAPKASGGYGYTF,.,TRBV20-1,TRBJ1-2,.
TGTGCCAGCAGCTTCGGACTAGGGGGAAATGAGCAGTTCTTC,CASSFGLGGNEQFF,.,TRBV28,TRBJ2-1,few
TGCAGTGCTAGAGAGGCGAGGGCAGACAATGAGCAGTTCTTC,CSAREARADNEQFF,.,TRBV20-1,TRBJ2-1,.
TGTGCCAGCAGCCTATCGACAGGGGTAAGCGAGCAGTACTTC,CASSLSTGVSEQYF,TRBD1,TRBV7-9,TRBJ2-7,.